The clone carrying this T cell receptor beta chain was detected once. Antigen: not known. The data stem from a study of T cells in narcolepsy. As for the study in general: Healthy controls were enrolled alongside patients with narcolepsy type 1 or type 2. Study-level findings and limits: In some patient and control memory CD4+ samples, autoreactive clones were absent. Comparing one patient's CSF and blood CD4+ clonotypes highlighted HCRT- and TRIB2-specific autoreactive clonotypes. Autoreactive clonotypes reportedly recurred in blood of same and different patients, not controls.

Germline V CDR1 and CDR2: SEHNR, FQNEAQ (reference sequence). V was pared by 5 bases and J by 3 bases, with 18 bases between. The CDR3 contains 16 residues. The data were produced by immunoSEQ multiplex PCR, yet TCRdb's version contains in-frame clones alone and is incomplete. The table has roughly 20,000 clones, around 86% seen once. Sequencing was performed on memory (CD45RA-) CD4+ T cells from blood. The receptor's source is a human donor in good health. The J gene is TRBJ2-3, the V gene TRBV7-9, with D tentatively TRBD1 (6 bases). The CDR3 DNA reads TGTGCCAGCAGCCAAGGTTTTAAGGGGGATACAGATACGCAGTATTTT. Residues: CASSQGFKGDTDTQYF.